A single sample gave rise to the 9 T cell receptor delta chains below, sequenced in a study of gamma-delta T cells after stem cell transplantation. TCRdb re-called the RT-PCR reads using CATT. The sample has about 2,500 delta-chain clones; about 30% are singletons. Sequenced: gamma-delta T cells. Source of these receptors: a human donor. It is not recorded whose cells these are; they may come from a transplant donor.

V and J are TRDV2 and TRDJ1; TRDD3 matches at 9 bases. Germline-derived CDR1 and CDR2 are GEAIGNYY and EKD. The CDR3 has 16 residues. Unmatched junction bases numbered 8, after V lost 3 bases and J lost 1 base. DNA of the CDR3: TGTGCCTGTGACCAACTGGGGGACCTTCCCACCGATAAACTCATCTTT. Protein: CACDQLGDLPTDKLIF.

The chain carries TRDV2 and TRDJ1; 13 nucleotides align to TRDD3. Germline V gives CDR1 GEAIGNYY, CDR2 EKD. The CDR3 length is 18 residues. With V trimmed by 5 bases and J by 3 bases, 14 bases remained unmatched. The CDR3, as DNA: TGTGCCTGTGCCCCGCTCAGACTGGGGGATACGCCATCCGATAAACTCATCTTT. Translated, it gives CACAPLRLGDTPSDKLIF.

Notes on this clone: The amino acid sequence in TCRdb belongs to a much larger clone and departs from this DNA's translation at residue 13, likely a sequencing read error; the sequence shown is translated from the DNA. The V and J genes are TRDV1 and TRDJ1; 9 bases align to TRDD3. Germline V gives CDR1 TSWWSYY, CDR2 QGS. CDR3 size: 18 residues. The V gene end was trimmed by 1 base and the J gene end by 10 bases; junction bases not matched to a gene: 19. As DNA, the CDR3 is TGTGCTCTTGGGGAACCAGGCCCCTGTACTGGGGGACGTGGGAGACTCATCTTT. This codes for CALGEPGPCTGGRGRLIF.

This chain links TRDV1 with TRDJ1, with D possibly being TRDD3 (5 bases). The ends were cut back, 0 bases at V and 2 bases at J, with 19 bases in the middle. The V gene's germline CDR1 is TSWWSYY and CDR2 QGS. This CDR3 comprises 18 residues. This chain's CDR3 is CALGELAPRGLYTDKLIF. CDR3 bases: TGTGCTCTTGGGGAACTGGCCCCGCGGGGGCTCTATACCGATAAACTCATCTTT.

This clone counts as medium-sized. The V gene is TRDV2, the J gene TRDJ1, with 8 positions matching TRDD3. The germline CDR1 and CDR2 sequences are GEAIGNYY and EKD. This CDR3 is 15 amino acids long. The ends lost 1 base at V and 1 base at J; junction bases unmatched: 4. The CDR3 bases are TGTGCCTGTGACACGCTTACTGGGGGCACCGATAAACTCATCTTT. This gives the protein CACDTLTGGTDKLIF.

The chain recombines TRDV2 with TRDJ1, with 10 nucleotides matching TRDD3. V was clipped by 0 bases and J by 6 bases; unmatched bases: 27. CDR3 length: 22 amino acids. Germline V CDR1 and CDR2: GEAIGNYY, EKD. This CDR3 reads CACDTAGSEGAGGYAGSYKLIF. The CDR3 DNA follows: TGTGCCTGTGACACCGCCGGCTCTGAGGGAGCCGGGGGATACGCGGGGTCCTATAAACTCATCTTT.

Concerning this clone: At one boundary the junction diverges from the germline segment, which might be a read error. V usage is TRDV1 and J usage is TRDJ1; 9 bases are shared with TRDD3. Germline V lookup: CDR1 TSWWSYY, CDR2 QGS. The CDR3 consists of 21 residues. In nucleotides, the CDR3 is TGTGCTCTTGGGGATCCTATAAGCCCCCCCTGGGGGATTCCCTCGACCGATAAGCTCATCTTT. Its translation is CALGDPISPPWGIPSTDKLIF.

As to this clone: At one end, the junction sequence differs from germline, possibly due to a read error. The chain joins TRDV2 to TRDJ3, with 9 bases matching TRDD3. From germline, CDR1 is GEAIGNYY and CDR2 EKD. This CDR3 region has 20 residues. CDR3 DNA sequence: TGTGCCTGTCACACCGGAGGAGTGGGGGATATCTCCTGTGACACCCGCCCGATGTTTTTC. Amino acids: CACHTGGVGDISCDTRPMFF.

On this clone itself: A single base separates this from a much larger clone, so it may be a read error. Other DNA sequences in this specimen translate into the identical CDR3. The CDR3 sequence: CACDPVLGETGGRTAQLFF. The CDR3, as DNA: TGTGCCTGTGATCCCGTGCTGGGGGAGACCGGAGGCAGGACAGCACAACTCTTCTTT. The V gene is TRDV2, the J gene TRDJ2, with TRDD3 matching over 8 bases. The trim removed 4 bases at V and 4 bases at J, leaving 19 bases unmatched. CDR3 length: 19 amino acids. The germline CDR1 and CDR2 sequences are GEAIGNYY and EKD.